This T cell receptor beta chain was found in a study of cytomegalovirus exposure and HLA in healthy donors. Looking at the study overall: About 85 million unique TCRs from HLA-typed donors were held in an early release of data. Study-wide findings and caveats: Available immune exposure information covered CMV serostatus only. Roughly even sequencing depth across donors was the assumption behind the presence/absence analyses.

CDR1 is SNHLY, CDR2 FYNNEI, per germline. CDR3 length: 12 amino acids. Trimming removed 1 base at V and 12 bases at J, with 10 bases between. Regarding this clone: The antigen is unknown.

PCR amplification relied on 60 Vbeta primers (plus 13 Jbeta primers). TCRdb's table, derived via immunoSEQ multiplex PCR, lists solely in-frame clones and lacks some. Among some 150,000 clones listed, about 80% were seen once. The clonotype originates from a male donor in good health and CMV-seronegative. Sequenced sample: PBMCs. The chain joins TRBV2 to TRBJ2-1; the D is unclear. CDR3 DNA: TGTGCCAGCAGTGAAGGTTCTAGGCGGCAGTTCTTC. Amino acids: CASSEGSRRQFF.